This T cell receptor (beta chain) was found in a study of T-cell memory formation after mild COVID-19. Study-wide points: Pre-infection memory contained some responding clones, which suggested that cross-reactive memory had joined.

Trimming cost V 0 bases and J 0 bases, with 9 bases left between them. CDR1 is MGHRA and CDR2 is YSYEKL in the germline V gene. The CDR3 consists of 16 residues. This clonotype showed up many times. The target antigen is unknown. MiXCR, applied by TCRdb to the 5' RACE reads, yields one record per CDR3 protein. The sample records fewer than 150,000 distinct CDR3 sequences, about 6.5% being singletons. This clonotype was sampled from an adult woman who had mild COVID-19 (a few samples of this study predate the infection). Cell type and time point are not known. Sequencing input: PBMCs or a T cell subset sorted from them (not recorded which). The chain uses TRBV4-1 and TRBJ2-1; a weak D match, TRBD2 (5 bases). The CDR3 is CASSQDPTSSYNEQFF. The CDR3 coding sequence is TGCGCCAGCAGCCAAGATCCCACTAGCTCCTACAATGAGCAGTTCTTC.